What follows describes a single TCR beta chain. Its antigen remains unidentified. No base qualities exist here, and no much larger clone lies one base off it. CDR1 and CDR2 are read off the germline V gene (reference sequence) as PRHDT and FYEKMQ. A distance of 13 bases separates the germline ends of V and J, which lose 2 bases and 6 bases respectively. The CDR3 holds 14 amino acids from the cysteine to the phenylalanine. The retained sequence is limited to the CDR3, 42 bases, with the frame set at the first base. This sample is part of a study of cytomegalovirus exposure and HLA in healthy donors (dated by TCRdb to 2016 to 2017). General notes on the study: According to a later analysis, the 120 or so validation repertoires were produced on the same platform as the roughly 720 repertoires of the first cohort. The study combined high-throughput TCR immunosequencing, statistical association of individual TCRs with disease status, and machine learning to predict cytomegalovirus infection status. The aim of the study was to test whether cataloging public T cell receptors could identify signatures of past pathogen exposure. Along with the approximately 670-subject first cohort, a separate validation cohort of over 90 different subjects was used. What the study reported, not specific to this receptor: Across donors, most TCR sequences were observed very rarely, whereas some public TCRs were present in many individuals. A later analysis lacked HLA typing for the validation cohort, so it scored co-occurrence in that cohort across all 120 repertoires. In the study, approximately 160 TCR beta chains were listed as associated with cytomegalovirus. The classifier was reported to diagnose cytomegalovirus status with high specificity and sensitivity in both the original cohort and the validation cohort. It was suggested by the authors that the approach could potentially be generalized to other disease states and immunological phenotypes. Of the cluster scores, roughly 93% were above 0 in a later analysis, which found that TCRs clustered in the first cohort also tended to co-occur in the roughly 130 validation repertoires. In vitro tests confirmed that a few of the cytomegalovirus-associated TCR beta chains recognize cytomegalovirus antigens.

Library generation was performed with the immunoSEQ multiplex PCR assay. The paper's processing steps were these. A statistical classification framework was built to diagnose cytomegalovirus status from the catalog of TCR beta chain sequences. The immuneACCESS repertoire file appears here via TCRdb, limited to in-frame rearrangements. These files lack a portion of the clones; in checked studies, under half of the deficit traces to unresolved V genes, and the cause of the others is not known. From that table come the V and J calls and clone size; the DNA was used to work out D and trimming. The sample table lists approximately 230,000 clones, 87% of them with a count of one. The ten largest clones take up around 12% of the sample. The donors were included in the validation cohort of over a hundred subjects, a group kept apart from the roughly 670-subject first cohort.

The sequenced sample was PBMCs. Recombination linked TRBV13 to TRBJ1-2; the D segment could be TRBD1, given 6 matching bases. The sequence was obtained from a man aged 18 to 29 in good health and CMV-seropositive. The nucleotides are TGTGCCAGCAGCTTACCCGGGGGCAACAATGGCTACACCTTC. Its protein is CASSLPGGNNGYTF.